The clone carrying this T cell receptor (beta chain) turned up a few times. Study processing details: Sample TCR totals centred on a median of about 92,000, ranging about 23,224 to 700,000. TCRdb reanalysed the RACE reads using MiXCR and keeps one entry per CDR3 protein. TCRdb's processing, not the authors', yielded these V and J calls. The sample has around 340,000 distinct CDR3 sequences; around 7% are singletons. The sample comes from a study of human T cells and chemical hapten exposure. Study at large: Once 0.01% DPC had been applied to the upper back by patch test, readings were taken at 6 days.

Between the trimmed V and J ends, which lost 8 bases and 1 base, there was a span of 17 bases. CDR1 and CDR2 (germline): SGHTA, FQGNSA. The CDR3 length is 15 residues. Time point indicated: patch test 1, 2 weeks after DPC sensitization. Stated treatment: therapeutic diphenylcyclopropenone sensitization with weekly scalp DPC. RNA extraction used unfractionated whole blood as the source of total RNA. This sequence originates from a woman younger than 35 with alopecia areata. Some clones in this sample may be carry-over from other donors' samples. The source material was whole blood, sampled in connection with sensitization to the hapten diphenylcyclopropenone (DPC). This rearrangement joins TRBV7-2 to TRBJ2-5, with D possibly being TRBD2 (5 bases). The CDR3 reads CASPLEASGQETQYF. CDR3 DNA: TGTGCCAGCCCCCTTGAGGCCAGCGGCCAAGAGACCCAGTACTTC.